This record covers a single TCR beta chain. Other DNA sequences in this sample translate to the same CDR3. What the recovered Cohort 3 donors had was two negative PCRs, clearance, or symptom resolution. V lost 2 bases and J lost 3, with 5 bases in between. The V gene's germline CDR1 is KGHSH and CDR2 LQKENI. This CDR3 is 13 amino acids long. Assay used: immunoSEQ multiplex PCR; TCRdb lists only in-frame clones, some missing. The profile shows approximately 310,000 clones, approximately 85% of them singletons. The data derive from a study of blood T cell repertoires in COVID-19. The sequenced sample consisted of PBMCs or T cells enriched from blood (not recorded which). The sequence derives from a young man who had recovered from COVID-19. The rearrangement joins TRBV18 to TRBJ1-5; D remains unclear. CDR3 sequence reads: CASSPGHNQPQHF. CDR3 DNA sequence: TGTGCCAGCTCACCAGGGCACAATCAGCCCCAGCATTTT.